The next 15 T cell receptor beta chains were all read from a single sample in a study of human T cells and chemical hapten exposure. The time point here: patch test 1, 2 weeks after DPC sensitization. Treatment defined: therapeutic diphenylcyclopropenone sensitization with weekly scalp DPC. In TCRdb, the RACE reads were re-called with MiXCR into one record per CDR3 protein. In the table there are about 360,000 distinct CDR3 sequences, approximately 6.9% of which are singletons. Sequences were derived from whole blood, sampled in connection with sensitization to the hapten diphenylcyclopropenone (DPC). These receptor sequences come from a woman younger than 30 with alopecia areata. Some clones in this sample may be carry-over from other donors' samples.

At least ten counts were recorded for this clonotype. V is TRBV11-1 and J is TRBJ2-4, with TRBD1 as a possible D gene (5 bases). V lost 5 bases, J lost 5 bases, and 22 bases lay in between. Germline V gene lookup returns CDR1 SGHAT and CDR2 FQDESV (reference sequence). This CDR3 comprises 17 residues. The CDR3 region has the DNA TGTGCCAGCAGCCCCCTGTTCACTGCGACAGAGCAAAACATTCAGTACTTC. Protein product: CASSPLFTATEQNIQYF.

The chain joins TRBV20-1 to TRBJ1-2; no firm D call. V lost 4 bases and J 5 bases, leaving 5 bases between the germline ends. From germline, CDR1 is DFQATT and CDR2 SNEGSKA (reference sequence). This CDR3 is 10 amino acids long. CDR3 DNA sequence: TGCAGTGCTAATTTGTATGGCTACACCTTC. Translation: CSANLYGYTF.

The chain links TRBV2 to TRBJ1-4; no clear D gene. Germline CDR1 reads SNHLY; CDR2 reads FYNNEI. The CDR3 consists of 13 residues. Trimming left V 0 bases short and J 11 bases short, with 10 bases between. CDR3 in DNA: TGTGCCAGCAGTGAAGCTAGGGTTGGGAAACTGTTTTTT. Protein product: CASSEARVGKLFF.

This clonotype was counted ten times or more. The chain is built from TRBV12-3 or TRBV12-4 and TRBJ2-6, with 7 bases matching TRBD2. The CDR3 consists of 16 residues. After removal of 4 bases from V and 1 base from J, the junction contained 4 bases not matched to a gene. The CDR3 DNA is TGTGCCAGCAGTTCGAGGGAGGGATCTGGGGCCAACGTCCTGACTTTC. It yields the protein CASSSREGSGANVLTF.

A few counts support this clonotype. Here the CDR3 reads CASALWGGADTQYF. CDR3 DNA: TGTGCTAGTGCCCTATGGGGGGGGGCGGATACGCAGTATTTT. The chain carries TRBV12-5 and TRBJ2-3, with a tentative D call TRBD2 (7 bases). The CDR3 totals 14 residues. Germline CDR1 and CDR2: LGHNT and FRNRAP. Trimming removed 7 bases from V and 6 bases from J, with 17 bases in between.

The chain couples TRBV7-3 to TRBJ1-3, with D possibly matching TRBD1 (6 bases). The CDR3 runs 14 residues. Germline V CDR1 and CDR2: SGHTA, FQGTGA. Trimming removed 1 base from V and 8 bases from J, with 12 bases in between. CDR3 sequence: CASSLNRDSDTIYF. As DNA, the CDR3 is TGTGCCAGCAGCTTAAACAGGGATTCAGACACCATATATTTT.

There are a few counts of this clonotype. The chain joins TRBV20-1 to TRBJ1-1; 10 bases agree with TRBD1. The CDR3 is 12 amino acids. V trimming: 6 bases; J trimming: 7 bases; junction bases outside the gene matches: 5. Per the germline V gene, CDR1 is DFQATT and CDR2 is SNEGSKA (reference sequence). The CDR3 loop is CSALDRGVEAFF. CDR3 DNA sequence: TGCAGTGCCCTGGACAGGGGGGTTGAAGCTTTCTTT.

This clonotype has ten or more counts. This sequence joins TRBV7-8 and TRBJ1-6; D is ambiguous. The germline gives CDR1 SGHVS, CDR2 FQNEAQ. There are 14 residues in the CDR3. V was clipped by 0 bases and J by 9 bases, with 9 bases between them. The CDR3 protein is CASSLAQNTSPLHF. CDR3 DNA: TGTGCCAGCAGCTTAGCGCAGAACACTTCACCCCTCCACTTT.

This clonotype was found many times. The genes are TRBV13 and TRBJ1-2; D perhaps matches TRBD1 (5 bases). V dropped 6 bases and J dropped 10 bases, with 15 bases sitting between them. Germline CDR1 and CDR2: PRHDT and FYEKMQ (reference sequence). This CDR3 has 12 amino acids. The CDR3 region has the DNA TGTGCCAGCAGGGGGAACGGGGCCGACTACACCTTC. Its protein product is CASRGNGADYTF.

The chain joins TRBV11-2 to TRBJ2-5; 9 bases match TRBD1. This CDR3 contains 15 residues. Germline V lookup: CDR1 SGHAT, CDR2 FQNNGV. The ends lost 5 bases at V and 5 bases at J; junction bases unmatched: 9. The CDR3 nucleotides are TGTGCCAGCAGCACCGGGACAGGGTCGGGGGAGACCCAGTACTTC. Amino acids: CASSTGTGSGETQYF.

This clonotype was seen a handful of times. Here the CDR3 reads CASSLDGGPSTDTQYF. CDR3 sequence (DNA): TGTGCCAGCAGCTTAGACGGGGGACCCAGCACAGATACGCAGTATTTT. The chain couples TRBV7-2 to TRBJ2-3, with D possibly TRBD2 on 6 matching bases. Germline-derived CDR1 and CDR2 are SGHTA and FQGNSA. Trimming took off 1 base at V and 0 bases at J, with 11 bases between the two ends. CDR3 length equals 16 residues.

Only a few counts were recorded for this clonotype. The rearrangement joins TRBV24-1 to TRBJ2-1; 7 nucleotides agree with TRBD1. Germline CDR1 KGHDR, CDR2 SFDVKD. The V segment lost 7 bases and the J segment 7 bases; nucleotides outside the gene matches: 6. The CDR3 runs to 13 residues. As DNA, the CDR3 is TGTGCCACCAGCTCAAGGGGGCGGAATGAGCAGTTCTTC. Translation gives CATSSRGRNEQFF.

In this sample, this clonotype turned up many times. This sequence joins TRBV12-3 or TRBV12-4 and TRBJ2-3; 11 bases map to TRBD2. CDR3 size: 18 residues. J gave up 5 bases and V 6 bases, and 16 bases lay outside the gene matches. The DNA for the CDR3 is TGTGCCAGCAGGCTAGAGCCTACACTAGCGGGGGCGGAAGATACGCAGTATTTT. Translation: CASRLEPTLAGAEDTQYF.

This clonotype was observed a handful of times. This chain connects TRBV10-3 to TRBJ2-3, with 9 positions matching TRBD2. The length of the CDR3 is 15 residues. The ends lost 2 bases at V and 2 bases at J; junction bases unmatched: 2. CDR1 ENHRY and CDR2 SYGVKD come from the germline V gene. Written as DNA, the CDR3 is TGTGCCATCAGTGAGCGGACTAGCGTCACAGATACGCAGTATTTT. The encoded protein is CAISERTSVTDTQYF.

Of note for this clonotype: A single base separates this from a much larger clone, so it may be a read error. DNA for the CDR3: TGTGCTAGTGGTCCCACGGGGAAGCGGGTGCACACAGATACGCAGTATTTT. Its translation: CASGPTGKRVHTDTQYF. The chain couples TRBV12-5 to TRBJ2-3; a weak D match, TRBD2 (6 bases). In germline, CDR1 is LGHNT, CDR2 FRNRAP. The V end was cut by 5 bases, the J end by 2 bases, with 20 bases between. The CDR3 covers 17 residues.